This T cell receptor beta chain was found in a study of T cell responses to AZD1222 COVID-19 vaccine. CDR1 is MNHEY and CDR2 is SVGEGT in the germline V gene. This CDR3 contains 14 residues. The V gene end was trimmed by 4 bases and the J gene end by 2 bases; junction bases not matched to a gene: 3. The study, taken as a whole, reports: Spike was spanned by vaccine-associated CD4 TCRs, with dominance at 160-218 and 743-854. Breadth and depth of Spike-specific TCRs rose after two AZD1222 doses. It should be noted that donors were predominantly white British and more often female, and clonal diversity was possibly underestimated. Regions left unmutated in variants are reportedly the target of nearly half of spike-specific TCRs.

TCRdb keeps only in-frame clones here, not all; method: immunoSEQ multiplex PCR. Of more than 120,000 clones in the sample, approximately 89% were seen once. Points on this clone: Its antigen is unknown.

The sequence derives from an adult who received the AZD1222 COVID-19 vaccine. The chain combines TRBV6-2 or TRBV6-3 with TRBJ2-7; TRBD1 matches at 9 bases. Sequenced material: peripheral blood, taken 28 days after the second AZD1222 dose. Here the CDR3 reads CASSSGQGPYEQYF. CDR3 in DNA: TGTGCCAGCAGTTCGGGACAGGGCCCCTACGAGCAGTACTTC.